The rows below give T cell receptor beta chains drawn from one sample of a study of T cell changes during pregnancy in multiple sclerosis. TCRdb's copy holds only in-frame clones and misses some; the assay was immunoSEQ multiplex PCR. The sample includes fewer than 55,000 clones, around 90% seen only once; the top ten take less than 0.6%. The specimen was CD4+ T cells from peripheral blood mononuclear cells, collected in the third trimester of pregnancy. Source of these receptors: a female donor with multiple sclerosis, enrolled in a pregnancy study. The CDR3 runs from the conserved cysteine through the conserved F or W. Fields, in order: V gene, clone size, J gene, CDR3 protein. Clone size is given for some rows only: seen once, a few or many times, or a class if the clone is expanded.

v_call: TRBV11-1
clone_size: NA
j_call: TRBJ2-7
cdr3_aa: CASSLEVAPGGEQYF

v_call: TRBV5-6
clone_size: NA
j_call: TRBJ1-1
cdr3_aa: CASSSAGGNTEAFF

v_call: TRBV15
clone_size: NA
j_call: TRBJ1-1
cdr3_aa: CATSPKRGNTEAFF

v_call: TRBV2
clone_size: NA
j_call: TRBJ1-5
cdr3_aa: CASEGARNQPQHF

v_call: TRBV5-1
clone_size: NA
j_call: TRBJ2-7
cdr3_aa: CASSPGTSGYEQYF

v_call: TRBV6-5
clone_size: NA
j_call: TRBJ2-2
cdr3_aa: CASSYPGGARTGELFF

v_call: TRBV7-3
clone_size: NA
j_call: TRBJ2-7
cdr3_aa: CASSFTADSYEQYF

v_call: TRBV19
clone_size: NA
j_call: TRBJ1-5
cdr3_aa: CASSISYSNQPQHF

v_call: TRBV2
clone_size: NA
j_call: TRBJ1-2
cdr3_aa: CASSEALGGASGYTF

v_call: TRBV6-1
clone_size: NA
j_call: TRBJ1-2
cdr3_aa: CASSEFSGLNYGYTF

v_call: TRBV9
clone_size: NA
j_call: TRBJ2-5
cdr3_aa: CASSAPGGGEKTQYF

v_call: TRBV13
clone_size: NA
j_call: TRBJ1-2
cdr3_aa: CASARSGGAAGYTF

v_call: TRBV29-1
clone_size: NA
j_call: TRBJ2-7
cdr3_aa: CSVLGLAGGGEQYF

v_call: TRBV25-1
clone_size: NA
j_call: TRBJ2-4
cdr3_aa: CASSAENIQYF

v_call: TRBV10-1
clone_size: NA
j_call: TRBJ2-4
cdr3_aa: CASSGTGKGNIQYF

v_call: TRBV19
clone_size: NA
j_call: TRBJ2-3
cdr3_aa: CASRVGTSGYTDTQYF

v_call: TRBV6-5
clone_size: NA
j_call: TRBJ1-3
cdr3_aa: CASSYSTEGNTIYF

v_call: TRBV5-1
clone_size: NA
j_call: TRBJ2-1
cdr3_aa: CASIPGQGAREQFF

v_call: TRBV5-1
clone_size: NA
j_call: TRBJ1-2
cdr3_aa: CASSLGQGNYGYTF

v_call: TRBV5-6
clone_size: NA
j_call: TRBJ1-1
cdr3_aa: CASSRGNTEAFF

v_call: TRBV15
clone_size: NA
j_call: TRBJ2-5
cdr3_aa: CATSSYSETQYF

v_call: TRBV2
clone_size: NA
j_call: TRBJ1-5
cdr3_aa: CASSVESRNQPQHF

v_call: TRBV7-9
clone_size: NA
j_call: TRBJ2-5
cdr3_aa: CASSLYSGRETQYF

v_call: TRBV9
clone_size: NA
j_call: TRBJ2-5
cdr3_aa: CASSVDALLETQYF

v_call: TRBV6-5
clone_size: NA
j_call: TRBJ1-2
cdr3_aa: CASSYRGVGNYGYTF

v_call: TRBV4-1
clone_size: NA
j_call: TRBJ2-7
cdr3_aa: CASSQDRKRGGYEQYF

v_call: TRBV5-6
clone_size: once
j_call: TRBJ2-7
cdr3_aa: CASSLIGTGFYEQYF

v_call: TRBV7-3
clone_size: NA
j_call: TRBJ1-1
cdr3_aa: CASSLSYTDTEAFF

v_call: TRBV28
clone_size: NA
j_call: TRBJ2-3
cdr3_aa: CASSSISGQGIDTQYF

v_call: TRBV10-3
clone_size: NA
j_call: TRBJ2-6
cdr3_aa: CAISVSTGANVLTF

v_call: TRBV19
clone_size: NA
j_call: TRBJ2-7
cdr3_aa: CASSMRQGSPYEQYF

v_call: TRBV9
clone_size: NA
j_call: TRBJ1-6
cdr3_aa: CASSVQRDRSSYNSPLHF

v_call: TRBV10-3
clone_size: NA
j_call: TRBJ1-2
cdr3_aa: CAINRQGNYGYTF

v_call: TRBV9
clone_size: NA
j_call: TRBJ1-6
cdr3_aa: CASSVVGVFNSPLHF

v_call: TRBV9
clone_size: NA
j_call: TRBJ1-1
cdr3_aa: CASSVSGVNTEAFF

v_call: TRBV30
clone_size: NA
j_call: TRBJ2-6
cdr3_aa: CAWSPSGRFLSGANVLTF

v_call: TRBV7-6
clone_size: NA
j_call: TRBJ2-7
cdr3_aa: CASSLTGYEQYF

v_call: TRBV27
clone_size: once
j_call: TRBJ2-6
cdr3_aa: CASNLLAPGGSAGANVLTF

v_call: TRBV7-2
clone_size: once
j_call: TRBJ2-1
cdr3_aa: CASSPIKTGSNNEQFF

v_call: TRBV10-3
clone_size: NA
j_call: TRBJ2-1
cdr3_aa: CAISDAPGLAGGNEQFF

v_call: TRBV19
clone_size: NA
j_call: TRBJ1-1
cdr3_aa: CASSIPQGGHTEAFF

v_call: TRBV6-1
clone_size: NA
j_call: TRBJ1-2
cdr3_aa: CASSEDSFDYGYTF